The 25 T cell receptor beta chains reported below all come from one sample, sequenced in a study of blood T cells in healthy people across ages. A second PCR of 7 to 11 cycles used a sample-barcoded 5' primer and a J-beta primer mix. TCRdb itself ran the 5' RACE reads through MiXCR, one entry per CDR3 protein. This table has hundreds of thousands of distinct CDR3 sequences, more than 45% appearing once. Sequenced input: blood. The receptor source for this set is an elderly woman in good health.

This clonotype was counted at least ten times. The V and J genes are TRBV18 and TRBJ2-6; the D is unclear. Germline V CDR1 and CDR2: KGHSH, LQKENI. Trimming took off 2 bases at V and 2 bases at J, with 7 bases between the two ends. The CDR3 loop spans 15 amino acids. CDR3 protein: CASSPDLAGANVLTF. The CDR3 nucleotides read TGTGCCAGCTCACCAGACTTGGCTGGGGCCAACGTCCTGACTTTC.

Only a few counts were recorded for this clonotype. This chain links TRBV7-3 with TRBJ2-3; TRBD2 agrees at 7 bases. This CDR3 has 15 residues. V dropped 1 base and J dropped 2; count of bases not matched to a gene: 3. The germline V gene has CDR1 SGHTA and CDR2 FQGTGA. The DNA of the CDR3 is TGTGCCAGCAGCTTAATGGGAGGGACCACAGATACGCAGTATTTT. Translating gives CASSLMGGTTDTQYF.

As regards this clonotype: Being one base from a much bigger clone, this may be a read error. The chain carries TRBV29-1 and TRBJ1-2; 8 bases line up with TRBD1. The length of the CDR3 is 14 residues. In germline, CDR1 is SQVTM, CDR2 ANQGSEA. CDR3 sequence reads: CRVATGGRPYGYTF. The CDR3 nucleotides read TGCCGCGTTGCCACAGGGGGTAGGCCCTATGGCTACACCTTC.

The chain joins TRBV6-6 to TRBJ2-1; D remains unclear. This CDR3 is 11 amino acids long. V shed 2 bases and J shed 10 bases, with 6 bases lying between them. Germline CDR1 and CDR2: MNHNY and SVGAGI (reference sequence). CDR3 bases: TGTGCCAGCAGTTACGCGGCCGAGCAGTTCTTC. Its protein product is CASSYAAEQFF.

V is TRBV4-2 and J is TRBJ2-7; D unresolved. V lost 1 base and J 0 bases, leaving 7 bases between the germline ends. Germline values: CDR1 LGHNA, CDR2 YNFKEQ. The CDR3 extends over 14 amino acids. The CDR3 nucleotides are TGTGCCAGCAGCCAAGGTTGGAACTCCTACGAGCAGTACTTC. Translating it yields CASSQGWNSYEQYF.

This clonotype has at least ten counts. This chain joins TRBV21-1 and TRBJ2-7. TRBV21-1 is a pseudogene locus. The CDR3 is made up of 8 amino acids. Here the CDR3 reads CASKEQYF. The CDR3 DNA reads TGTGCCAGCAAAGAGCAGTACTTC.

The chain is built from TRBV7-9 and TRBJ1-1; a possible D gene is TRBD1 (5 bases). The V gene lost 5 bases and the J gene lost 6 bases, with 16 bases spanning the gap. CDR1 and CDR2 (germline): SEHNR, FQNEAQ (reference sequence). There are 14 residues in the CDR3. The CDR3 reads CASSRVGGDSEAFF. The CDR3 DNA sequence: TGTGCCAGCAGCCGCGTCGGGGGGGACTCTGAAGCTTTCTTT.

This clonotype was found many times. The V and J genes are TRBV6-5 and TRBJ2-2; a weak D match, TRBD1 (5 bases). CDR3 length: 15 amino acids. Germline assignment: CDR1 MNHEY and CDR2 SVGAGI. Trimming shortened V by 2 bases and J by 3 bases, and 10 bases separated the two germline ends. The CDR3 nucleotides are TGTGCCAGCAGTTACGACAGAGATTACACCGGGGAGCTGTTTTTT. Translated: CASSYDRDYTGELFF.

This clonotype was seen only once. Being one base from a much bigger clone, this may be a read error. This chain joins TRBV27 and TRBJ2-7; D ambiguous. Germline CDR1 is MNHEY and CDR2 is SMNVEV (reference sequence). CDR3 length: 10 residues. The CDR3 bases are TGTGCCAGCGGATCCTGCGAGCAGTACTTC. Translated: CASGSCEQYF.

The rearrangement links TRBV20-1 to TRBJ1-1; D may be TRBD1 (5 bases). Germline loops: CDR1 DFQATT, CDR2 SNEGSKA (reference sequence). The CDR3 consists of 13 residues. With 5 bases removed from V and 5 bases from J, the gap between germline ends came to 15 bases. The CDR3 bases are TGCAGTGCTCCAGGGAGGGGTGGGACTGAAGCTTTCTTT. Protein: CSAPGRGGTEAFF.

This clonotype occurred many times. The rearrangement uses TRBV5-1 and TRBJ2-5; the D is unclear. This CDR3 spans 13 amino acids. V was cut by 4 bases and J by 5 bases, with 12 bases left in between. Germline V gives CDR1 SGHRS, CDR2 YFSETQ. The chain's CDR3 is CASSGTSRETQYF. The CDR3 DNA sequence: TGCGCCAGCAGCGGCACAAGCAGGGAGACCCAGTACTTC.

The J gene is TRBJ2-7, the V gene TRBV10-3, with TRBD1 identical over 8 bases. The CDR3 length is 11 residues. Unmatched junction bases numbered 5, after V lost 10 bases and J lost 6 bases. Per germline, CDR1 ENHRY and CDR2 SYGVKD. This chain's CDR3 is CATTTGVEQYF. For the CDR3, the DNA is TGTGCCACGACGACAGGGGTCGAGCAGTACTTC.

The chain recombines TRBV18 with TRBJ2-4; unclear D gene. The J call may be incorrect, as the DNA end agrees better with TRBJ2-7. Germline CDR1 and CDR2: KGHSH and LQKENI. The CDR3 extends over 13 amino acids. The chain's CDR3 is CASSPARDYEQYF. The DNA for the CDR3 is TGTGCCAGCTCACCAGCGAGAGACTACGAGCAGTACTTC.

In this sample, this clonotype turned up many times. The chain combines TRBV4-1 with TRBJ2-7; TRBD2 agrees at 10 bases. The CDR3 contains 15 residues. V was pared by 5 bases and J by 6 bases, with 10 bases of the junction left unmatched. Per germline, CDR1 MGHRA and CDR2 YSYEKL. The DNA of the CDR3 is TGCGCCAGCAGCTACCCCGGGACTAGCGATAGCGAGCAGTACTTC. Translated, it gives CASSYPGTSDSEQYF.

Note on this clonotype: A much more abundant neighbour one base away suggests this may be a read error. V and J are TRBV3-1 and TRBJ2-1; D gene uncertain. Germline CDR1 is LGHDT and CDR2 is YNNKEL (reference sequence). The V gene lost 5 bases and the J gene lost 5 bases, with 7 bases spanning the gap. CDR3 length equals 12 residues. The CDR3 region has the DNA TGTGCCAGCAGCGCTCCCAACAATGAGCAGTTCTTC. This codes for CASSAPNNEQFF.

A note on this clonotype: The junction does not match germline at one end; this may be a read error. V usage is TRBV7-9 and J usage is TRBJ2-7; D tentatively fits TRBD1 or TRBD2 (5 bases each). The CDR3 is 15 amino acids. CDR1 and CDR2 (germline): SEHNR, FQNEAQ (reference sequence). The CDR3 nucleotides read TGTGCCGGCAGCTGTGGGACCGCTCGTTCCTACGAGCAGTACTTC. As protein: CAGSCGTARSYEQYF.

CDR3 loop: CASARGGEKGQPQHF. Written as DNA, the CDR3 is TGTGCCAGCGCGCGGGGGGGGGAGAAGGGACAGCCCCAGCATTTT. The chain is built from TRBV27 and TRBJ1-5; D perhaps matches TRBD1 (5 bases). Deletions cut 8 bases from V and 7 bases from J, with 21 bases between. The CDR3 spans 15 residues. Germline loops: CDR1 MNHEY, CDR2 SMNVEV (reference sequence).

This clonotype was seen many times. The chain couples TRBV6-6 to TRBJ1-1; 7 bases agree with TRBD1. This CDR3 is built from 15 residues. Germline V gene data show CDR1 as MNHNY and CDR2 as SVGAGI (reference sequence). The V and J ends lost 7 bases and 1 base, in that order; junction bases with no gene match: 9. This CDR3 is CASTTRRGRNTEAFF. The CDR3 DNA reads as TGTGCCAGCACCACCCGGAGGGGGCGGAACACTGAAGCTTTCTTT.

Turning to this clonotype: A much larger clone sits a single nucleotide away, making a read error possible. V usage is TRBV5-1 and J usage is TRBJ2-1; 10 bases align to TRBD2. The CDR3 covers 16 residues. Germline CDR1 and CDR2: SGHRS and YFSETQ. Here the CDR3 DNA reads TGCGCCAGCGGCTTCAGCGGGAGGGGCTCCTACAATGAGCAGTTCTTC. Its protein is CASGFSGRGSYNEQFF.

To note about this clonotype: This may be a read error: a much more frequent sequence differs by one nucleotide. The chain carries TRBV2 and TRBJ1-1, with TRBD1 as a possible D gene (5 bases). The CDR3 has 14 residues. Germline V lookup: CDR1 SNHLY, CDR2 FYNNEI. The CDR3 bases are TGTGCCTGCAGTTTGGCAGGGAGCGACACTGAAGCTTTCTTT. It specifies CACSLAGSDTEAFF.

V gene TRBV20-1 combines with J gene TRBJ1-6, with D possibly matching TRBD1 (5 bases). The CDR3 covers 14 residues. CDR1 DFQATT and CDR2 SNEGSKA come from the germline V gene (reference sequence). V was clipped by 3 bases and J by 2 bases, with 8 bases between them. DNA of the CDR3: TGCAGTGCTAGCAGGGAGACCTATAATTCACCCCTCCACTTT. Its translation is CSASRETYNSPLHF.

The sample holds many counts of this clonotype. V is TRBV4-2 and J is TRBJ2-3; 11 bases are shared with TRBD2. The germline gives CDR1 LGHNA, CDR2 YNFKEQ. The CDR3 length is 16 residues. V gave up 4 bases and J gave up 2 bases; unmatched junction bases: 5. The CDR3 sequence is CASSPQLAGDTDTQYF. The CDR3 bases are TGTGCCAGCAGCCCACAACTAGCGGGGGACACAGATACGCAGTATTTT.

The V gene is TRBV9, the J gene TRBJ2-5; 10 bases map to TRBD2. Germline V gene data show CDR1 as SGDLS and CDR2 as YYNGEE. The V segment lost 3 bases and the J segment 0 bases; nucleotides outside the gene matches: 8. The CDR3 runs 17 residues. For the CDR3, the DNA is TGTGCCAGCAGCGCTCTAGCGGGGGACACGTACCAAGAGACCCAGTACTTC. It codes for CASSALAGDTYQETQYF.

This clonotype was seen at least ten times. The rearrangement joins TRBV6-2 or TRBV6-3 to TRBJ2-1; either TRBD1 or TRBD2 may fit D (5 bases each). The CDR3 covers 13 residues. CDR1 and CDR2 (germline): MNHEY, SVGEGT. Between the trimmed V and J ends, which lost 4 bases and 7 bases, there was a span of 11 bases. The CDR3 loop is CASSSRDENEQFF. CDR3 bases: TGTGCCAGCAGTTCCAGGGACGAAAATGAGCAGTTCTTC.

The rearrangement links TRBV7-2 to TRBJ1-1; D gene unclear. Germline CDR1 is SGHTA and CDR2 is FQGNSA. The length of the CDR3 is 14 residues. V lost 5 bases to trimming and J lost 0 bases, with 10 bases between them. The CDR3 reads CASSTNLMNTEAFF. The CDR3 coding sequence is TGTGCCAGCAGCACCAATCTTATGAACACTGAAGCTTTCTTT.